Listed below are T cell receptor beta chains from one sample, sequenced in a study of CD4 T cell repertoires and nickel. TCRdb processed the RT-PCR reads anew with MiXCR; each CDR3 protein has one entry. The data hold a few hundred distinct CDR3 sequences, with 32% observed a single time. Sequenced input: CD4+ T cells from blood, not recorded whether cultured. These receptor sequences come from a human donor in a nickel allergy study, with or without nickel allergy (not recorded which). It is not recorded whether this sample comes from one donor or several. Each CDR3 is given with its conserved first and last residue. The D gene is left open where the match is weak. Expanded clones are given a class, and other clones once, few, many or no size at all.

V: TRBV24-1; J: TRBJ2-1; D: TRBD2; size: NA; CDR3: CATSDPRLAGGYNEQFF; DNA: TGTGCCACCAGTGACCCGAGACTAGCGGGAGGCTACAATGAGCAGTTCTTC
V: TRBV6-2/TRBV6-3; J: TRBJ2-1; D: NA; size: few; CDR3: CASSSWDWNYNEQFF; DNA: TGTGCCAGCAGTTCCTGGGACTGGAACTACAATGAGCAGTTCTTC
V: TRBV7-7; J: TRBJ2-2; D: NA; size: NA; CDR3: CASSLDHTGELFF; DNA: TGTGCCAGCAGCTTAGACCACACCGGGGAGCTGTTTTTT
V: TRBV28; J: TRBJ1-4; D: NA; size: few; CDR3: CASGNRVGGEKLFF; DNA: TGTGCCAGCGGAAACAGGGTCGGGGGTGAAAAACTGTTTTTT
V: TRBV3-1; J: TRBJ1-1; D: NA; size: NA; CDR3: CASSHTGFTEAFF; DNA: TGTGCCAGCAGCCATACAGGGTTCACTGAAGCTTTCTTT
V: TRBV24-1; J: TRBJ1-2; D: NA; size: NA; CDR3: CATWAGPNYGYTF; DNA: TGTGCCACCTGGGCAGGCCCGAACTATGGCTACACCTTC
V: TRBV12-3/TRBV12-4; J: TRBJ1-5; D: NA; size: few; CDR3: CASSSPGPQHF; DNA: TGTGCCAGCAGTTCGCCGGGGCCCCAGCATTTT
V: TRBV27; J: TRBJ2-1; D: TRBD2; size: NA; CDR3: CASSPEDPALAGFYNEQFF; DNA: TGTGCCAGCAGTCCCGAGGACCCCGCACTAGCGGGGTTCTACAATGAGCAGTTCTTC
V: TRBV27; J: TRBJ2-1; D: NA; size: NA; CDR3: CASTRTVRNYNEQFF; DNA: TGTGCCAGCACCCGCACAGTTAGAAACTACAATGAGCAGTTCTTC
V: TRBV12-5; J: TRBJ1-3; D: NA; size: NA; CDR3: CASGLSSGNTIYF; DNA: TGTGCTAGTGGTTTGTCCTCTGGAAACACCATATATTTT
V: TRBV15; J: TRBJ1-1; D: NA; size: few; CDR3: CATSRDHEAFF; DNA: TGTGCCACCAGCAGAGATCATGAAGCTTTCTTT
V: TRBV10-2; J: TRBJ2-5; D: NA; size: NA; CDR3: CASSQGSETQYF; DNA: TGCGCCAGCAGTCAGGGGTCGGAGACCCAGTACTTC
V: TRBV5-6; J: TRBJ1-1; D: NA; size: NA; CDR3: CASSFYDSRNTEAFF; DNA: TGTGCCAGCAGCTTCTATGATTCGAGGAACACTGAAGCTTTCTTT
V: TRBV6-5; J: TRBJ1-1; D: NA; size: few; CDR3: CASSYSLPGVNTEAFF; DNA: TGTGCCAGCAGTTACTCCTTGCCAGGGGTGAACACTGAAGCTTTCTTT
V: TRBV28; J: TRBJ1-5; D: TRBD1; size: NA; CDR3: CASSNRGHQPQHF; DNA: TGTGCCAGCAGTAACAGGGGACATCAGCCCCAGCATTTT
V: TRBV18; J: TRBJ2-1; D: TRBD2; size: NA; CDR3: CASSPFSGREHNEQFF; DNA: TGTGCCAGCTCACCCTTCAGCGGGAGAGAACACAATGAGCAGTTCTTC
V: TRBV18; J: TRBJ1-1; D: NA; size: few; CDR3: CASSRLDDTEAFF; DNA: TGTGCCAGCTCACGTCTCGATGACACTGAAGCTTTCTTT
V: TRBV7-2; J: TRBJ1-5; D: NA; size: NA; CDR3: CASSSHRNQPQHF; DNA: TGTGCCAGCAGCTCCCACAGAAATCAGCCCCAGCATTTT
V: TRBV25-1; J: TRBJ1-5; D: TRBD1; size: NA; CDR3: CASSDTGENQPQHF; DNA: TGTGCCAGCAGTGATACAGGGGAAAATCAGCCCCAGCATTTT
V: TRBV7-7; J: TRBJ2-5; D: TRBD1; size: NA; CDR3: CASSSNTGAETQYF; DNA: TGTGCCAGCAGCTCCAACACAGGGGCAGAGACCCAGTACTTC
V: TRBV25-1; J: TRBJ2-5; D: NA; size: hyperexpanded; CDR3: CASSLHRDQETQYF; DNA: TGTGCCAGCAGTTTACACAGGGACCAGGAGACCCAGTACTTC
V: TRBV19; J: TRBJ2-1; D: NA; size: NA; CDR3: CASSIRSGGDEQFF; DNA: TGTGCCAGTAGTATCAGGTCCGGGGGCGATGAGCAGTTCTTC
V: TRBV12-3/TRBV12-4; J: TRBJ1-5; D: TRBD1; size: NA; CDR3: CASSWTGGGLYSNQPQHF; DNA: TGTGCCAGCAGTTGGACAGGGGGGGGGCTTTATAGCAATCAGCCCCAGCATTTT
V: TRBV27; J: TRBJ1-5; D: NA; size: NA; CDR3: CASPQVPHSNQPQHF; DNA: TGTGCCAGCCCGCAGGTTCCCCATAGCAATCAGCCCCAGCATTTT
V: TRBV6-5; J: TRBJ2-5; D: NA; size: once; CDR3: CASTRQETQYF; DNA: TGTGCCAGCACCCGACAAGAGACCCAGTACTTC
V: TRBV12-3/TRBV12-4; J: TRBJ1-5; D: NA; size: NA; CDR3: CASSFFGAHSNQPQHF; DNA: TGTGCCAGCAGTTTCTTTGGAGCCCATAGCAATCAGCCCCAGCATTTT
V: TRBV5-1; J: TRBJ1-6; D: TRBD1; size: NA; CDR3: CASSWGQSYNSPLHF; DNA: TGCGCCAGCAGCTGGGGACAGTCCTATAATTCACCCCTCCACTTT
V: TRBV3-1; J: TRBJ2-3; D: TRBD2; size: NA; CDR3: CASSQEGLAGGYTDTQYF; DNA: TGTGCCAGCAGCCAAGAAGGTCTAGCGGGGGGGTACACAGATACGCAGTATTTT
V: TRBV7-7; J: TRBJ2-5; D: NA; size: NA; CDR3: CASSLASGHETQYF; DNA: TGTGCCAGCAGCTTAGCGTCGGGTCATGAGACCCAGTACTTC
V: TRBV6-6; J: TRBJ1-1; D: NA; size: NA; CDR3: CASSYRKWNTEAFF; DNA: TGTGCCAGCAGTTACCGTAAGTGGAACACTGAAGCTTTCTTT
V: TRBV20-1; J: TRBJ2-2; D: TRBD2; size: few; CDR3: CSARTSTGIGELFF; DNA: TGCAGTGCCAGGACTAGCACGGGGATCGGGGAGCTGTTTTTT
V: TRBV30; J: TRBJ2-7; D: NA; size: few; CDR3: CAWSDSFDGSYEQYF; DNA: TGTGCCTGGAGTGATTCATTCGACGGTTCCTACGAGCAGTACTTC
V: TRBV27; J: TRBJ2-3; D: NA; size: NA; CDR3: CASSLRDHTDTQYF; DNA: TGTGCCAGCAGTTTAAGGGACCACACAGATACGCAGTATTTT
V: TRBV11-2; J: TRBJ1-2; D: TRBD1; size: NA; CDR3: CASSLAGQAYGYTF; DNA: TGTGCCAGCAGCTTAGCGGGACAGGCCTATGGCTACACCTTC
V: TRBV6-6; J: TRBJ2-5; D: NA; size: NA; CDR3: CASSHTQETQYF; DNA: TGTGCCAGCAGCCACACCCAAGAGACCCAGTACTTC
V: TRBV3-1; J: TRBJ2-1; D: NA; size: NA; CDR3: CASSHINEQFF; DNA: TGTGCCAGCAGCCACATAAATGAGCAGTTCTTC
V: TRBV27; J: TRBJ2-7; D: TRBD1; size: NA; CDR3: CASSSPSRDRAPYEQYF; DNA: TGTGCCAGCAGTTCACCATCCCGGGACAGGGCTCCCTACGAGCAGTACTTC
V: TRBV19; J: TRBJ1-2; D: NA; size: NA; CDR3: CASSIGGHHYGYTF; DNA: TGTGCCAGTAGTATCGGGGGTCACCACTATGGCTACACCTTC
V: TRBV29-1; J: TRBJ2-3; D: NA; size: NA; CDR3: CSVEDLSHTDTQYF; DNA: TGCAGCGTTGAAGATCTAAGCCACACAGATACGCAGTATTTT
V: TRBV20-1; J: TRBJ2-5; D: TRBD1; size: large; CDR3: CSAPMTGRETQYF; DNA: TGCAGTGCACCGATGACAGGGAGAGAGACCCAGTACTTC
V: TRBV27; J: TRBJ1-2; D: TRBD1; size: few; CDR3: CASSRTGGGGYGYTF; DNA: TGTGCCAGCAGTCGAACAGGGGGAGGGGGCTATGGCTACACCTTC
V: TRBV29-1; J: TRBJ1-4; D: NA; size: large; CDR3: CSVDGGNEKLFF; DNA: TGCAGCGTTGATGGGGGAAATGAAAAACTGTTTTTT
V: TRBV2; J: TRBJ2-3; D: NA; size: large; CDR3: CASSEDGGSTQYF; DNA: TGTGCCAGCAGTGAAGACGGGGGCAGTACGCAGTATTTT
V: TRBV7-2; J: TRBJ2-7; D: NA; size: NA; CDR3: CASSFLYEQYF; DNA: TGTGCCAGCAGCTTTCTCTACGAGCAGTACTTC
V: TRBV28; J: TRBJ1-1; D: TRBD1; size: few; CDR3: CASSLNRDRYLNTEAFF; DNA: TGTGCCAGCAGTCTTAACCGGGACAGGTACTTGAACACTGAAGCTTTCTTT
V: TRBV28; J: TRBJ2-3; D: TRBD1; size: few; CDR3: CASSLSHRGDTQYF; DNA: TGTGCCAGCAGTTTATCCCACAGGGGGGATACGCAGTATTTT
V: TRBV7-9; J: TRBJ2-3; D: NA; size: few; CDR3: CASSARTGADTQYF; DNA: TGTGCCAGCAGCGCAAGGACGGGGGCAGATACGCAGTATTTT
V: TRBV20-1; J: TRBJ2-3; D: NA; size: hyperexpanded; CDR3: CSAMDSSTDTQYF; DNA: TGCAGTGCTATGGACTCCAGCACAGATACGCAGTATTTT